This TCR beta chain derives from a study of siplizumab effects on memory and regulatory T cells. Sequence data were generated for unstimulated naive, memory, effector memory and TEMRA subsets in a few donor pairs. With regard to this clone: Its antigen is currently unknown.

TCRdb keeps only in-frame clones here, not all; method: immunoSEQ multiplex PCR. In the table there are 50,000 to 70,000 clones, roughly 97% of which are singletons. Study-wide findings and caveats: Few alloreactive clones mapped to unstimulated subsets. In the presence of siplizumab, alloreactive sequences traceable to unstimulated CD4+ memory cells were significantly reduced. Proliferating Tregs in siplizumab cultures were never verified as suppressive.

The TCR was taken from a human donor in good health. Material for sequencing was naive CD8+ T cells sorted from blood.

DNA of the CDR3: TGTGCCAGCAGCTTGGCGCCGGGTGCTACCTACGAGCAGTACTTC. Its protein is CASSLAPGATYEQYF. The chain joins TRBV5-4 to TRBJ2-7; D remains ambiguous. The germline CDR1 and CDR2 sequences are SGHNT and YYREEE (reference sequence). This CDR3 region has 15 residues. V shed 0 bases and J shed 2 bases, with 12 bases lying between them.